This T cell receptor (beta chain) derives from a study of neurological immune-mediated disorders. This clonotype was counted ten times or more. Per germline, CDR1 WNHNN and CDR2 SYGVQD (reference sequence). The V end lost 8 bases, the J end lost 2 bases, and 1 base lay between the germline ends. This CDR3 has 11 residues. MiXCR was run by TCRdb on the 5' RACE reads, yielding one entry per CDR3 protein. Among around 64,000 distinct CDR3 sequences listed, 2.5% to 4% were seen once. The sequence came from a woman aged 45-59 years with multiple sclerosis. The material sequenced was PBMCs. The chain employs TRBV10-1 and TRBJ2-6; unclear D gene. Written as DNA, the CDR3 is TGCGCCAGCCCTGGGGCCAACGTCCTGACTTTC. This codes for CASPGANVLTF.